This T cell receptor beta chain is drawn from a study of blood T cell repertoires in COVID-19. Turning to the study itself: The United States, Italy and Spain provided the acute and convalescent COVID-19 samples.

Original processing notes: Estimation of nucleated cell counts relied on the amplification of reference gene primers. Using immunoSEQ multiplex PCR, the repertoire was profiled, and TCRdb retains in-frame clones only, with some absent. From that table come the V and J calls and clone size; the DNA was used to work out D and trimming. The data show hundreds of thousands of clones, around 86% seen once. Sequencing input: peripheral blood. The sequence came from a man between 60 and 75 years old with acute or convalescent COVID-19.

The CDR3 loop reads CASSFRSLQGAGQPQHF. Written as DNA, the CDR3 is TGTGCCAGCAGTTTCCGGTCCTTACAGGGGGCGGGACAGCCCCAGCATTTT. The chain has TRBV28 and TRBJ1-5, with 9 bases that match TRBD1. The CDR3 sequence is 17 residues long. Trimming at V came to 3 bases and at J to 7 bases, leaving 13 bases not matched to a gene. Germline V gives CDR1 MDHEN, CDR2 SYDVKM.